The clone carrying this T cell receptor beta chain has only a few counts. The target antigen is unknown. A multiplex PCR was run with 60 Vbeta primers and 13 Jbeta primers. As originally analysed: Tens of millions of unique TCR beta chains, roughly 11 million of them shared, were counted by a later analysis. Some clones are missing from TCRdb's copy, which holds only in-frame ones; the method was immunoSEQ multiplex PCR. Clone size and V and J calls were adopted from that table, with D and trimming inferred from the DNA. This sample carries tens of thousands of clones, 35% to 55% of them seen once, and the ten largest clones take less than 2%. This CDR3 is 13 amino acids long. With V trimmed by 7 bases and J by 5 bases, 5 bases remained unmatched. Germline CDR1 is SNHLY and CDR2 is FYNNEI. This record comes from a study of cytomegalovirus exposure and HLA in healthy donors. Overall study results and limits: The study had only CMV serostatus as immune exposure information. On later analysis, the bulk of CMV-associated TCR beta chains appeared to be HLA-restricted. The study flagged roughly 150 TCR beta chains as cytomegalovirus-associated.

The chain couples TRBV2 to TRBJ2-5; 9 bases agree with TRBD2. This sequence was found in a woman in her forties or fifties in good health and CMV-seronegative. The material sequenced was PBMCs. The CDR3: CASKGTSQETQYF. The DNA of the CDR3 is TGTGCCAGCAAAGGGACTAGCCAGGAGACCCAGTACTTC.